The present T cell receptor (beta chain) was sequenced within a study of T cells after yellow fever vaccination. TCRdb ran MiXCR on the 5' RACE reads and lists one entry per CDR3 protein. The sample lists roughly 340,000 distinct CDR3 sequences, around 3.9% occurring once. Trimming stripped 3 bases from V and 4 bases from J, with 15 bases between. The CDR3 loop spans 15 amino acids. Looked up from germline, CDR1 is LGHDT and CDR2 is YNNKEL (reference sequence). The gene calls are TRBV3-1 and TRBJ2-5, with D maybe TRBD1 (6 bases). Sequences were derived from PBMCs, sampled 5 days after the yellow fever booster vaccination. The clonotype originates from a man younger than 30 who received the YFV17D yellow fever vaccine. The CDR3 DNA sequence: TGTGCCAGCAGCCAGGCCGACAGGCGGCCAGAGACCCAGTACTTC. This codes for CASSQADRRPETQYF.